The present entry profiles one T cell receptor beta chain with its context. The data originate from a study of blood T cell repertoires in COVID-19. Across the study: Material from acute and convalescent COVID-19 was sourced from the United States, Italy and Spain. From T cells, B-cell-depleted T cells, or PBMCs came the material, which was cDNA or gDNA.

The V and J ends lost 1 base and 4 bases, in that order; junction bases with no gene match: 4. The CDR3 is 16 amino acids. Germline V gives CDR1 KGHSH, CDR2 LQKENI. The protocol was immunoSEQ multiplex PCR, while the TCRdb copy is restricted to in-frame clones and leaves out a portion. The data show approximately 500,000 clones, 85% to 90% seen once. This clonotype originated in a woman in her forties or fifties with COVID-19, enrolled during active disease. The sequencing input was peripheral blood. The chain is built from TRBV18 and TRBJ2-6; 7 nucleotides match TRBD1. CDR3 sequence (DNA): TGTGCCAGCTCACCACAGGGGGCGTTGGGGGCCAACGTCCTGACTTTC. It translates to CASSPQGALGANVLTF.